This T cell receptor beta chain was sequenced during a study of T-cell reconstitution after alpha-beta-depleted transplantation in children. With regard to this clonotype: It may be a read error: a sequence one base away is much more abundant.

A TCRbeta library incorporating unique molecular identifiers was prepared. Each CDR3 protein is one row after TCRdb ran MiXCR on the PCR reads. The sample consists of 200,000 to 250,000 distinct CDR3 sequences, more than 10% of them appearing once. CDR3 length equals 12 residues. Germline V CDR1 and CDR2: SGHNT, YYREEE (reference sequence). This chain joins TRBV5-4 and TRBJ2-1, with 8 bases matching TRBD1. Here the sequenced sample was PBMCs from the stem cell graft donor, taken from the stem cell graft. This clonotype was sampled from a human donor who donated a stem cell graft to a child with acute lymphoblastic leukemia. CDR3 sequence (DNA): TGTTCCAGCAGTCAGGGGGCCTATGAGCAGTTCTTC. This gives the protein CSSSQGAYEQFF.